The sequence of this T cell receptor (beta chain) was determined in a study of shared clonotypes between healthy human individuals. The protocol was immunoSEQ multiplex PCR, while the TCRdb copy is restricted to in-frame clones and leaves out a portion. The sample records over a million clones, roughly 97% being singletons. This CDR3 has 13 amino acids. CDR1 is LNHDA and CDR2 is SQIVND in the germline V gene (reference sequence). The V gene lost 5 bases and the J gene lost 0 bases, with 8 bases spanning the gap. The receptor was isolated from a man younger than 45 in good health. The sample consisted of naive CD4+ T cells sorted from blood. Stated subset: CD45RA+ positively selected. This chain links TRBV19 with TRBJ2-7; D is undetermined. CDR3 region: CASSLAASYEQYF. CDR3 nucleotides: TGTGCCAGTAGTCTTGCCGCCTCCTACGAGCAGTACTTC. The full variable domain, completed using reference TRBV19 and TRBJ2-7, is DGGITQSPKYLFRKEGQNVTLSCEQNLNHDAMYWYRQDPGQGLRLIYYSQIVNDFQKGDIAEGYSVSREKKESFPLTVTSAQKNPTAFYLCASSLAASYEQYFGPGTRLTVT.